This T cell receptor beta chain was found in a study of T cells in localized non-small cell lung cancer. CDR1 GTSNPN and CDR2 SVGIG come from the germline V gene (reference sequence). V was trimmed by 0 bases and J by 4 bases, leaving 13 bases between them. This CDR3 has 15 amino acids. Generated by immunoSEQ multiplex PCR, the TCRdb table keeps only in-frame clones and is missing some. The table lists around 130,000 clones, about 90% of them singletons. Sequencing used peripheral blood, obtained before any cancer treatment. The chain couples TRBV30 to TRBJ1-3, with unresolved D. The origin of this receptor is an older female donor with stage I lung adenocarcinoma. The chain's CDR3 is CAWSVRKRRGNTIYF. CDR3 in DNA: TGTGCCTGGAGTGTACGTAAGAGGAGAGGAAACACCATATATTTT. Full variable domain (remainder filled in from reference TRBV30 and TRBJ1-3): SQTIHQWPATLVQPVGSPLSLECTVEGTSNPNLYWYRQAAGRGLQLLFYSVGIGQISSEVPQNLSASRPQDRQFILSSKKLLLSDSGFYLCAWSVRKRRGNTIYFGEGSWLTVV.